This entry lists 23 T cell receptor beta chains sequenced from one sample in a study of cytomegalovirus exposure and HLA in healthy donors. Produced via immunoSEQ multiplex PCR; TCRdb's table is partial and in-frame only. This table has about 110,000 clones, around 85% appearing once. The sequenced sample was PBMCs. The receptors stem from a woman aged 18-29 years in good health and CMV-seronegative.

The genes are TRBV28 and TRBJ1-5, with D possibly TRBD1 on 6 matching bases. The CDR3 loop spans 14 amino acids. CDR1 and CDR2 from the germline V gene are MDHEN and SYDVKM. V was pared by 3 bases and J by 9 bases, with 15 bases between. The DNA of the CDR3 is TGTGCCAGCAGTTTCCCCCTAACAGGGCGGCCCCAGCATTTT. Translated: CASSFPLTGRPQHF.

V and J are TRBV2 and TRBJ2-2, with 12 nucleotides matching TRBD1. CDR3 length equals 17 residues. Germline CDR1 SNHLY, CDR2 FYNNEI. With V trimmed by 7 bases and J by 4 bases, 10 bases remained unmatched. CDR3 coding DNA: TGTGCCAGCACCCGGGACAGGGGGCGCTACCCCACCGGGGAGCTGTTTTTT. Amino acid sequence: CASTRDRGRYPTGELFF.

The J gene is TRBJ2-7, the V gene TRBV7-8; 7 bases fit TRBD1. Germline V gene lookup returns CDR1 SGHVS and CDR2 FQNEAQ. J lost 0 bases, V lost 5 bases, and 19 bases had no gene match. The CDR3 loop spans 19 amino acids. The CDR3: CASSRKWSVLQGSSYEQYF. CDR3 DNA sequence: TGTGCCAGCAGCAGGAAGTGGAGTGTTTTACAGGGGAGCTCCTACGAGCAGTACTTC.

This chain connects TRBV6-1 to TRBJ1-1; TRBD1 is a possible D gene (5 bases). V lost 0 bases and J 4 bases, leaving 15 bases between the germline ends. Germline V gene data show CDR1 as MNHNS and CDR2 as SASEGT. This CDR3 is built from 16 residues. DNA of the CDR3: TGTGCCAGCAGTGAAGCGGAGGGACTGGGCGGCACTGAAGCTTTCTTT. Translation: CASSEAEGLGGTEAFF.

This clone was found a few times. The chain joins TRBV19 to TRBJ2-7, with TRBD2 identical over 8 bases. Trimming cost V 5 bases and J 6 bases; bases outside gene matches: 12. This CDR3 has 15 residues. CDR1 and CDR2 (germline): LNHDA, SQIVND (reference sequence). The CDR3 sequence is CASSDPGLGHFEQYF. CDR3 bases: TGTGCCAGTAGTGATCCGGGACTAGGACACTTCGAGCAGTACTTC.

This chain connects TRBV27 to TRBJ1-1; possible D gene TRBD1, 5 bases. Germline values: CDR1 MNHEY, CDR2 SMNVEV (reference sequence). The CDR3 consists of 13 residues. Trimming stripped 6 bases from V and 1 base from J, with 9 bases between. CDR3 protein: CASSRRGNTEAFF. The DNA of the CDR3 is TGTGCCAGCAGCCGTAGGGGGAACACTGAAGCTTTCTTT.

The V and J genes are TRBV18 and TRBJ1-5, with 9 bases aligning to TRBD1. Germline V lookup: CDR1 KGHSH, CDR2 LQKENI. V gave up 3 bases and J gave up 0 bases; unmatched junction bases: 15. The length of the CDR3 is 20 residues. CDR3 protein: CASSPKLQGALGYSNQPQHF. The CDR3 DNA follows: TGTGCCAGCTCACCCAAATTACAGGGGGCGTTGGGATATAGCAATCAGCCCCAGCATTTT.

The chain combines TRBV5-4 with TRBJ2-2, with a tentative D call TRBD1 (5 bases). Germline V lookup: CDR1 SGHNT, CDR2 YYREEE (reference sequence). Trimming shortened V by 0 bases and J by 1 base, and 10 bases separated the two germline ends. The CDR3 has 16 residues. CDR3 nucleotide sequence: TGTGCCAGCAGCTTGGTTGGGCAGGGGAACACCGGGGAGCTGTTTTTT. Its translation: CASSLVGQGNTGELFF.

The chain has TRBV2 and TRBJ2-3; the match to TRBD2 covers 8 bases. CDR3 size: 18 residues. Germline lookup yields CDR1 SNHLY and CDR2 FYNNEI. V trimming: 3 bases; J trimming: 1 base; junction bases outside the gene matches: 12. In DNA form, the CDR3 reads TGTGCCAGCAGTGATCTACCGGTAGGGCGGGGGGGCACAGATACGCAGTATTTT. Translation gives CASSDLPVGRGGTDTQYF.

A few counts support this clone. The genes are TRBV27 and TRBJ1-5, with D possibly matching TRBD1 (5 bases). The CDR3 spans 17 residues. CDR1 is MNHEY and CDR2 is SMNVEV in the germline V gene (reference sequence). The V and J ends lost 7 bases and 2 bases respectively, with 21 bases between them. The CDR3 loop reads CASTPTWRGRGNQPQHF. The CDR3 DNA follows: TGTGCCAGCACCCCAACCTGGAGGGGCAGGGGCAATCAGCCCCAGCATTTT.

The CDR3 sequence: CASSLQTSGSTDTQYF. DNA of the CDR3: TGTGCCAGCAGTCTCCAGACTAGCGGGTCCACAGATACGCAGTATTTT. The rearrangement joins TRBV27 to TRBJ2-3; 10 bases agree with TRBD2. The CDR3 sequence is 16 residues long. With 5 bases clipped from V and 2 bases from J, the junction kept 7 bases outside the gene matches. Germline assignment: CDR1 MNHEY and CDR2 SMNVEV (reference sequence).

The chain uses TRBV29-1 and TRBJ2-7; a possible D gene is TRBD2 (5 bases). This CDR3 is built from 13 residues. The ends were cut back, 3 bases at V and 7 bases at J, with 16 bases in the middle. Germline V gene data show CDR1 as SQVTM and CDR2 as ANQGSEA. The CDR3 sequence: CSVDLGFSGEQYF. Here the CDR3 DNA reads TGCAGCGTTGATTTGGGTTTCTCGGGGGAGCAGTACTTC.

The J gene is TRBJ2-7, the V gene TRBV27; 10 bases map to TRBD1. The trim removed 5 bases at V and 5 bases at J, leaving 9 bases unmatched. There are 15 residues in the CDR3. Looked up from germline, CDR1 is MNHEY and CDR2 is SMNVEV (reference sequence). CDR3 protein: CASSPRQGATNEQYF. DNA for the CDR3: TGTGCCAGCAGTCCGCGACAGGGGGCTACGAACGAGCAGTACTTC.

V is TRBV19 and J is TRBJ1-2; D gene uncertain. This CDR3 has 12 amino acids. The ends were cut back, 3 bases at V and 8 bases at J, with 10 bases in the middle. Germline V CDR1 and CDR2: LNHDA, SQIVND (reference sequence). Here the CDR3 reads CASSIVGVGYTF. CDR3 DNA: TGTGCCAGTAGTATCGTCGGGGTAGGCTACACCTTC.

The V call is TRBV4-1, the J call TRBJ2-2; 8 bases agree with TRBD2. Trimming removed 0 bases from V and 6 bases from J; junction bases left unmatched: 6. The CDR3 totals 16 residues. Germline lookup yields CDR1 MGHRA and CDR2 YSYEKL. The CDR3, as DNA: TGCGCCAGCAGCCAAGATGACGGGGGGGCCTCCGGGGAGCTGTTTTTT. Amino acids: CASSQDDGGASGELFF.

This sequence joins TRBV5-1 and TRBJ2-1; 12 nucleotides line up with TRBD2. The CDR3 consists of 17 residues. The junction had 7 bases not matched to a gene; V was cut back by 0 bases and J by 6 bases. Germline V CDR1 and CDR2: SGHRS, YFSETQ. The CDR3 is CASSLGTSGGSGNEQFF. CDR3 nucleotides: TGCGCCAGCAGCTTGGGTACTAGCGGGGGGAGTGGCAATGAGCAGTTCTTC. Combining the CDR3 with reference TRBV5-1 and TRBJ2-1 gives the whole variable domain KAGVTQTPRYLIKTRGQQVTLSCSPISGHRSVSWYQQTPGQGLQFLFEYFSETQRNKGNFPGRFSGRQFSNSRSEMNVSTLELGDSALYLCASSLGTSGGSGNEQFFGPGTRLTVL.

The rearrangement uses TRBV27 and TRBJ2-3, with TRBD2 matching over 9 bases. V gave up 6 bases and J gave up 1 base; unmatched junction bases: 8. This CDR3 region has 16 residues. CDR1 MNHEY and CDR2 SMNVEV come from the germline V gene (reference sequence). CDR3 coding DNA: TGTGCCAGCAGGGGTTTAGCGGGGGTAGGCACAGATACGCAGTATTTT. It specifies CASRGLAGVGTDTQYF.

The chain links TRBV4-1 to TRBJ1-1; tentatively, D is TRBD1 (6 bases). V lost 4 bases to trimming and J lost 1 base, with 10 bases between them. The CDR3 loop spans 14 amino acids. Germline lookup yields CDR1 MGHRA and CDR2 YSYEKL. The chain's CDR3 is CASSPGQKNTEAFF. The CDR3 DNA is TGCGCCAGCAGCCCAGGACAGAAGAACACTGAAGCTTTCTTT.

The chain uses TRBV7-9 and TRBJ2-7; maybe TRBD2 (5 bases). Trimming shortened V by 5 bases and J by 9 bases, and 14 bases separated the two germline ends. CDR1 is SEHNR, CDR2 FQNEAQ, per germline (reference sequence). CDR3 length equals 12 residues. Here the CDR3 reads CASSQGSSWQYF. The CDR3 region has the DNA TGTGCCAGCAGCCAAGGGAGTTCTTGGCAGTACTTC.

The CDR3 sequence is CASRPTGTVYGYTF. The CDR3 nucleotides are TGTGCCAGCAGACCCACCGGGACAGTCTATGGCTACACCTTC. The chain combines TRBV2 with TRBJ1-2; 7 bases match TRBD1. Trimming cost V 6 bases and J 4 bases; bases outside gene matches: 8. The CDR3 sequence is 14 residues long. Germline V gives CDR1 SNHLY, CDR2 FYNNEI. Together with reference TRBV2 and TRBJ1-2, the CDR3 gives the full variable domain: EPEVTQTPSHQVTQMGQEVILRCVPISNHLYFYWYRQILGQKVEFLVSFYNNEISEKSEIFDDQFSVERPDGSNFTLKIRSTKLEDSAMYFCASRPTGTVYGYTFGSGTRLTVV.

This rearrangement joins TRBV5-6 to TRBJ2-3, with no clear D. This CDR3 has 15 amino acids. V was clipped by 2 bases and J by 0 bases, with 10 bases between them. Germline CDR1 and CDR2: SGHDT and YYEEEE. CDR3 sequence reads: CASSFGGRSTDTQYF. The CDR3 nucleotides read TGTGCCAGCAGCTTTGGCGGCCGTAGCACAGATACGCAGTATTTT.

J is TRBJ1-2 and V is TRBV4-1; tentative D call: TRBD1 (6 bases). V dropped 2 bases and J dropped 2 bases, with 21 bases sitting between them. This CDR3 region has 18 residues. Germline V gives CDR1 MGHRA, CDR2 YSYEKL. The CDR3 reads CASSQRGRGSEKNYGYTF. In DNA, the CDR3 is TGCGCCAGCAGCCAACGGGGGAGGGGGAGTGAAAAGAACTATGGCTACACCTTC.

The chain carries TRBV10-2 and TRBJ1-2; D perhaps matches TRBD1 (6 bases). Germline V gene data show CDR1 as WSHSY and CDR2 as SAAADI. Trimming left V 4 bases short and J 2 bases short, with 23 bases between. The length of the CDR3 is 18 residues. CDR3 sequence (DNA): TGCGCCAGCAGTGTCAATACCCCCCAGGGGACTATCAACTATGGCTACACCTTC. This sequence encodes CASSVNTPQGTINYGYTF.